Following are 16 T cell receptor beta chains from one sample sequenced in a study of cytomegalovirus exposure and HLA in healthy donors. Both 60 Vbeta primers and 13 Jbeta primers went into the PCR. Clones were sequenced by immunoSEQ multiplex PCR, and TCRdb holds only the in-frame ones, with some missing. The sample table includes 60,000 to 80,000 clones. The sample comprised PBMCs. The receptors were sampled from a boy younger than 18 in good health and CMV-seronegative.

V gene TRBV19 combines with J gene TRBJ2-1; D is unresolved. This CDR3 is 15 amino acids long. The V gene's germline CDR1 is LNHDA and CDR2 SQIVND (reference sequence). The ends were cut back, 1 base at V and 6 bases at J, with 13 bases in the middle. Written as DNA, the CDR3 is TGTGCCAGTAGTATAGCCCAACGTTATAGCAATGAGCAGTTCTTC. Protein sequence: CASSIAQRYSNEQFF.

The V call is TRBV7-9, the J call TRBJ2-1, with TRBD1 matching over 7 bases. CDR1 is SEHNR and CDR2 is FQNEAQ in the germline V gene (reference sequence). Trimming took 2 bases from V and 10 from J; bases not matched to a gene: 20. The length of the CDR3 is 18 residues. The CDR3 DNA follows: TGTGCCAGCAGCTTACGTATCCGTTGGGACAGTCCGCTTTACGAGCAGTTCTTC. Translation: CASSLRIRWDSPLYEQFF. The whole variable domain, remainder taken from reference TRBV7-9 and TRBJ2-1, is DTGVSQNPRHKITKRGQNVTFRCDPISEHNRLYWYRQTLGQGPEFLTYFQNEAQLEKSRLLSDRFSAERPKGSFSTLEIQRTEQGDSAMYLCASSLRIRWDSPLYEQFFGPGTRLTVL.

The chain links TRBV6-1 to TRBJ2-7, with D uncertain. The CDR3 runs 13 residues. Germline V CDR1 and CDR2: MNHNS, SASEGT. The V end was cut by 5 bases, the J end by 0 bases, with 8 bases between. CDR3 loop: CASSLESSYEQYF. The DNA of the CDR3 is TGTGCCAGCAGTCTCGAGAGCTCCTACGAGCAGTACTTC.

V gene TRBV14 combines with J gene TRBJ2-7, with D possibly being TRBD1 (6 bases). This CDR3 has 16 amino acids. V lost 4 bases and J lost 1, with 17 bases in between. Per germline, CDR1 SGHDN and CDR2 FVKESK. The CDR3 DNA follows: TGTGCCAGCAGCCCCTGGAAGGCAGGGGCATCCTACGAGCAGTACTTC. Protein sequence: CASSPWKAGASYEQYF.

CDR3 DNA: TGTGCCAGCAGCGCGGGGACTAGCGGGGGCAACTACGAGCAGTACTTC. This translates into CASSAGTSGGNYEQYF. The chain uses TRBV4-2 and TRBJ2-7, with 14 nucleotides matching TRBD2. Unmatched junction bases numbered 6, after V lost 5 bases and J lost 3 bases. CDR3 length equals 16 residues. Germline lookup yields CDR1 LGHNA and CDR2 YNFKEQ.

V is TRBV5-6 and J is TRBJ1-1; TRBD1 is a possible D gene (6 bases). Deletions cut 3 bases from V and 5 bases from J, with 14 bases between. The CDR3 length is 14 residues. The germline gives CDR1 SGHDT, CDR2 YYEEEE. For the CDR3, the DNA is TGTGCCAGCAGCTCACACAGGGTTTGGACTGAAGCTTTCTTT. Translated, it gives CASSSHRVWTEAFF. Full variable domain (remainder filled in from reference TRBV5-6 and TRBJ1-1): DAGVTQSPTHLIKTRGQQVTLRCSPKSGHDTVSWYQQALGQGPQFIFQYYEEEERQRGNFPDRFSGHQFPNYSSELNVNALLLGDSALYLCASSSHRVWTEAFFGQGTRLTVV.

V gene TRBV14 combines with J gene TRBJ2-5; 7 bases match TRBD1. The CDR3 covers 15 residues. The germline gives CDR1 SGHDN, CDR2 FVKESK. Trimming at V came to 4 bases and at J to 5 bases, leaving 10 bases not matched to a gene. Here the CDR3 reads CASSRPTGYQETQYF. The DNA of the CDR3 is TGTGCCAGCAGCCGACCGACAGGGTATCAGGAGACCCAGTACTTC.

The rearrangement links TRBV4-2 to TRBJ1-1; D remains ambiguous. Germline V gives CDR1 LGHNA, CDR2 YNFKEQ. The length of the CDR3 is 15 residues. V was clipped by 1 base and J by 0 bases, with 9 bases between them. DNA for the CDR3: TGTGCCAGCAGCCAAGCCCCAGATATGAACACTGAAGCTTTCTTT. Its protein is CASSQAPDMNTEAFF.

CDR3 DNA: TGTGCTAGTGGTTTGGACTCGGGACTCAACACTGAAGCTTTCTTT. This gives the protein CASGLDSGLNTEAFF. V gene TRBV12-5 combines with J gene TRBJ1-1; D is possibly TRBD1 (5 bases). Between the trimmed V and J ends, which lost 1 base and 2 bases, there was a span of 11 bases. The CDR3 covers 15 residues. Germline V gives CDR1 LGHNT, CDR2 FRNRAP.

The rearrangement links TRBV25-1 to TRBJ2-7; 10 bases line up with TRBD1. V shed 2 bases and J 3 bases; nucleotides not matched to a gene: 1. The length of the CDR3 is 14 residues. Germline V CDR1 and CDR2: MGHDK, SYGVNS. This CDR3 is CASSEGQGVYEQYF. The CDR3 DNA reads as TGTGCCAGCAGTGAAGGACAGGGGGTCTACGAGCAGTACTTC.

The chain carries TRBV4-2 and TRBJ1-1, with D possibly TRBD1 on 5 matching bases. The CDR3 contains 14 residues. V lost 2 bases and J lost 3, with 10 bases in between. Germline CDR1 LGHNA, CDR2 YNFKEQ. For the CDR3, the DNA is TGTGCCAGCAGCCAAACAATCAGGGACACTGAAGCTTTCTTT. This encodes CASSQTIRDTEAFF.

J is TRBJ2-1 and V is TRBV6-5; possibly TRBD1 for D (5 bases). Trimming shortened V by 0 bases and J by 6 bases, and 12 bases separated the two germline ends. The CDR3 has 15 residues. Germline V gene sequence: CDR1 MNHEY, CDR2 SVGAGI. The CDR3 sequence: CASSYSNGHLNEQFF. CDR3 nucleotides: TGTGCCAGCAGTTACTCGAATGGACACCTCAATGAGCAGTTCTTC.

This rearrangement joins TRBV27 to TRBJ2-7, with D possibly being TRBD1 (5 bases). V shed 4 bases and J shed 4 bases, with 14 bases lying between them. The CDR3 is 14 amino acids. Germline values: CDR1 MNHEY, CDR2 SMNVEV (reference sequence). CDR3 bases: TGTGCCAGCAGTTCCCAGGGTTTCGGATACGAGCAGTACTTC. It yields the protein CASSSQGFGYEQYF.

The rearrangement links TRBV19 to TRBJ1-2; D perhaps matches TRBD1 (6 bases). V was cut by 0 bases and J by 2 bases, with 16 bases left in between. CDR1 LNHDA and CDR2 SQIVND come from the germline V gene (reference sequence). This CDR3 is 17 amino acids long. The CDR3 region has the DNA TGTGCCAGTAGTATAGAGGGAATAACAGGGCCCAACTATGGCTACACCTTC. Its protein product is CASSIEGITGPNYGYTF.

The CDR3: CASSSTGIRAFF. The CDR3 coding sequence is TGTGCCAGCAGCTCAACGGGGATTCGGGCTTTCTTT. The chain joins TRBV14 to TRBJ1-1; D unresolved. The CDR3 covers 12 residues. The V gene's germline CDR1 is SGHDN and CDR2 FVKESK. V was trimmed by 5 bases and J by 11 bases, leaving 15 bases between them. The whole variable domain, remainder taken from reference TRBV14 and TRBJ1-1, is EAGVTQFPSHSVIEKGQTVTLRCDPISGHDNLYWYRRVMGKEIKFLLHFVKESKQDESGMPNNRFLAERTGGTYSTLKVQPAELEDSGVYFCASSSTGIRAFFGQGTRLTVV.

The rearrangement joins TRBV7-2 to TRBJ2-4; D call uncertain. There are 17 residues in the CDR3. Germline V CDR1 and CDR2: SGHTA, FQGNSA. The V gene lost 1 base and the J gene lost 0 bases, with 13 bases spanning the gap. In DNA, the CDR3 is TGTGCCAGCAGCTTAGTCGGCGGAGCCCTAGCCAAAAACATTCAGTACTTC. It specifies CASSLVGGALAKNIQYF.